This note documents a single T cell receptor (beta chain) sequence. Some clones are missing from TCRdb's copy, which holds only in-frame ones; the method was immunoSEQ multiplex PCR. The sample lists around 16,000 clones; more than 85% were seen once. The entry originates in a study of blood T cell dynamics during melanoma immunotherapy. About the research overall: Patients with metastatic melanoma got pembrolizumab or nivolumab-ipilimumab as first-line care.

Time point: pre-treatment baseline. The CDR3 has 14 amino acids. Germline CDR1 reads SGHDT; CDR2 reads YYEEEE. Sequencing was performed on blood, taken from a patient treated with checkpoint blockade. This sequence was found in a human donor with melanoma. The chain links TRBV5-6 to TRBJ2-5; a possible D gene is TRBD2 (5 bases). The J call may not be correct, given that the DNA end is closer to TRBJ2-7. CDR3 nucleotide sequence: TGTGCCAGCAGCCCCTCGGGGAGCACCTACGAGCAGTACTTC. Translation gives CASSPSGSTYEQYF.